The clone carrying this T cell receptor (beta chain) showed up just once. This entry is derived from a study of blood T cell repertoires in COVID-19. Germline CDR1 and CDR2: MDHEN and SYDVKM. The CDR3 length is 16 residues. Trimming took off 2 bases at V and 0 bases at J, with 11 bases between the two ends. Original data processing: For nucleated cells, counts were estimated from reference gene primer amplification. Sequenced by immunoSEQ multiplex PCR; TCRdb stores in-frame clones only, minus some. The DNA gave D and trimming, while V, J and clone size come from that table. The sample holds 260,000 or so clones, roughly 85% seen once. Ages ranged from about 18 to 89 years, with residence in fewer than 25 US areas. Cohorts were determined from participant-reported clinical history. Donors in Cohort 3 counted as recovered after two negative PCRs, clearance, or symptom resolution.

Sequenced material: PBMCs or T cells enriched from blood (not recorded which). This TCR was sampled from a woman in her fifties or sixties who had recovered from COVID-19. The rearrangement links TRBV28 to TRBJ1-3; D gene uncertain. The CDR3 DNA reads as TGTGCCAGCAGTTTAGGGCAGTTAACCTCTGGAAACACCATATATTTT. Translation gives CASSLGQLTSGNTIYF.